This note documents a single T cell receptor (beta chain) sequence. Its matching antigen is unknown. This entry is derived from a study of T cells in localized non-small cell lung cancer. Study findings and constraints: Elevated circulating T cell density in blood was associated with longer overall survival.

The CDR3 loop spans 11 amino acids. V was clipped by 2 bases and J by 3 bases, with 0 bases between them. The germline CDR1 and CDR2 sequences are MGHRA and YSYEKL. TCRdb's copy holds only in-frame clones and misses some; the assay was immunoSEQ multiplex PCR. The table includes roughly 16,000 clones, about 83% detected once. This receptor was identified in a male donor at least 60 years old with stage III lung adenocarcinoma. The chain uses TRBV4-1 and TRBJ2-3; unclear D gene. Here the sequenced sample was peripheral blood, taken before any cancer treatment. The CDR3 reads CASSQTDTQYF. The CDR3 DNA reads as TGCGCCAGCAGCCAAACAGATACGCAGTATTTT.